Described below is a single T cell receptor beta chain sequence and its context. This sample was included in a study of Ad26.COV2.S vaccination and SARS-CoV-2 variants. Study overall: Into the muscle, Ad26.COV2.S was dosed once or twice, 56 days apart.

Germline values: CDR1 SGHVS, CDR2 FNYEAQ. The J segment lost 4 bases and the V segment lost 5 bases, leaving 8 bases of the junction unmatched. The CDR3 has 16 residues. Libraries were prepared by immunoSEQ multiplex PCR; TCRdb keeps only in-frame clonotypes and omits some of them. The sample has roughly 510,000 clones, 87% seen once. Treatment specified: roughly 20 received Ad26.COV2.S at low or high dose, single or two shots; a few received placebo; per-sample allocation not given. Samples came from day 63 after the first vaccine or placebo injection. This adult donor, from Boston, was 18-55 years old.

The TCR comes from a person between 18 and 65 years old who received the Ad26.COV2.S COVID-19 vaccine or a placebo. The sample consisted of peripheral blood, taken in a trial of Ad26.COV2.S vaccine versus placebo. V usage is TRBV7-6 and J usage is TRBJ2-3; 11 nucleotides agree with TRBD2. CDR3 bases: TGTGCCAGCAGCCCTGCCACTAGCGGGAGCGCAGATACGCAGTATTTT. Translated, it gives CASSPATSGSADTQYF.